The 11 T cell receptor beta chains given below trace back to one sample, sequenced in a study of shared clonotypes between healthy human individuals. Assay used: immunoSEQ multiplex PCR; TCRdb lists only in-frame clones, some missing. Among approximately 740,000 clones listed, about 74% were seen once. Sequenced material: memory CD4+ T cells sorted from blood. As to subset: CD45RA-negative fraction. Receptors were obtained from a woman in her twenties or thirties in good health.

Turning to this clone: Other nucleotide sequences in the sample specify the same CDR3. This rearrangement joins TRBV9 to TRBJ2-1; 8 bases are shared with TRBD1. With V trimmed by 0 bases and J by 2 bases, 1 base remained unmatched. The CDR3 loop spans 15 amino acids. CDR1 SGDLS and CDR2 YYNGEE come from the germline V gene. In DNA form, the CDR3 reads TGTGCCAGCAGCGTAGGACAGGGGACCTACAATGAGCAGTTCTTC. It is translated as CASSVGQGTYNEQFF.

The chain links TRBV30 to TRBJ1-5; no clear D gene. Germline CDR1 is GTSNPN and CDR2 is SVGIG (reference sequence). Trimming left V 2 bases short and J 0 bases short, with 11 bases between. This CDR3 spans 15 amino acids. The CDR3 protein is CAWSLPVGSNQPQHF. Here the CDR3 DNA reads TGTGCCTGGAGTCTTCCTGTGGGTAGCAATCAGCCCCAGCATTTT. The variable domain in full, completed from reference TRBV30 and TRBJ1-5, reads SQTIHQWPATLVQPVGSPLSLECTVEGTSNPNLYWYRQAAGRGLQLLFYSVGIGQISSEVPQNLSASRPQDRQFILSSKKLLLSDSGFYLCAWSLPVGSNQPQHFGDGTRLSIL.

This clone was observed once. The gene calls are TRBV7-9 and TRBJ1-2; 7 bases line up with TRBD1. Germline V gene data show CDR1 as SEHNR and CDR2 as FQNEAQ (reference sequence). The CDR3 sequence is 13 residues long. Germline trimming cut 0 bases from V and 10 bases from J; bases unmatched to any gene: 5. Here the CDR3 DNA reads TGTGCCAGCAGCTTAGCGACAGGGTCCTCCTACACCTTC. Translating gives CASSLATGSSYTF.

The chain recombines TRBV28 with TRBJ2-3; no reliable D call. This CDR3 has 12 amino acids. V gave up 3 bases and J gave up 4 bases, with 5 bases separating them. Germline CDR1 reads MDHEN; CDR2 reads SYDVKM. The CDR3 nucleotides are TGTGCCAGCAGTTTTCGGGCAGATACGCAGTATTTT. Protein: CASSFRADTQYF.

This clone was observed a handful of times. Other DNA sequences of this sample code for an identical CDR3. The chain has TRBV29-1 and TRBJ1-2; D is unresolved. The CDR3 is 11 residues long. Germline CDR1 SQVTM, CDR2 ANQGSEA. The V gene lost 1 base and the J gene lost 1 base, with 1 base spanning the gap. CDR3 loop: CSVEVNYGYTF. CDR3 bases: TGCAGCGTTGAAGTTAACTATGGCTACACCTTC.

This chain joins TRBV14 and TRBJ2-2; D remains ambiguous. This CDR3 contains 17 residues. Germline V gives CDR1 SGHDN, CDR2 FVKESK. V was pared by 1 base and J by 5 bases, with 17 bases between. In nucleotides, the CDR3 is TGTGCCAGCAGCCAAGGGCGTCGCACTCCCAATACCGGGGAGCTGTTTTTT. Translation: CASSQGRRTPNTGELFF. The whole variable domain, remainder taken from reference TRBV14 and TRBJ2-2, is EAGVTQFPSHSVIEKGQTVTLRCDPISGHDNLYWYRRVMGKEIKFLLHFVKESKQDESGMPNNRFLAERTGGTYSTLKVQPAELEDSGVYFCASSQGRRTPNTGELFFGEGSRLTVL.

The genes are TRBV11-2 and TRBJ2-7; TRBD1 aligns across 8 bases. The CDR3 sequence is 13 residues long. Germline V CDR1 and CDR2: SGHAT, FQNNGV. V lost 0 bases, J lost 8 bases, and 3 bases stayed unmatched. CDR3 DNA: TGTGCCAGCAGCTTAGATGGGGACAGGCAGCAGTACTTC. Translation: CASSLDGDRQQYF.

This clone was seen once. The junction shows a germline mismatch at one end, possibly a read error. V gene TRBV28 combines with J gene TRBJ1-5, with D possibly TRBD1 on 5 matching bases. The germline gives CDR1 MDHEN, CDR2 SYDVKM. The CDR3 consists of 14 residues. The CDR3 sequence is CASKQGGSNQPRHF. CDR3 DNA sequence: TGTGCCAGCAAGCAGGGTGGTAGCAATCAGCCCCGGCATTTT.

The chain recombines TRBV7-3 with TRBJ1-5; TRBD1 matches at 7 bases. The CDR3 covers 15 residues. The V segment lost 6 bases and the J segment 2 bases; nucleotides outside the gene matches: 7. From germline, CDR1 is SGHTA and CDR2 FQGTGA. This CDR3 is CASSFRQGRNQPQHF. The CDR3 DNA is TGTGCCAGCAGTTTCAGACAGGGACGCAATCAGCCCCAGCATTTT.

CDR3 DNA: TGTGCCAGCAGTGACGGGACTAGCAGGGCGTACAATGAGCAGTTCTTC. The encoded protein is CASSDGTSRAYNEQFF. The chain joins TRBV6-1 to TRBJ2-1; 9 nucleotides line up with TRBD2. Germline lookup yields CDR1 MNHNS and CDR2 SASEGT. There are 16 residues in the CDR3. The trim removed 3 bases at V and 4 bases at J, leaving 7 bases unmatched.

Only a few counts were recorded for this clone. This chain uses TRBV7-8 with TRBJ2-2; 7 nucleotides align to TRBD1. The CDR3 contains 12 residues. Germline lookup yields CDR1 SGHVS and CDR2 FQNEAQ. Trimming removed 11 bases from V and 0 bases from J; junction bases left unmatched: 0. The CDR3 nucleotides are TGTGCCGACAGGGCGAACACCGGGGAGCTGTTTTTT. It codes for CADRANTGELFF.